This is a list of T cell receptor beta chains from one sample in a study of spatial heterogeneity in lung cancer. Each CDR3 protein gets one entry after TCRdb re-called the 5' RACE reads with MiXCR. In the table there are around 15,000 distinct CDR3 sequences, over 6.5% of which are singletons. This sample comprised lung tumor tissue, obtained at surgery. Every receptor here comes from a female donor with early-stage non-small cell lung cancer. Each CDR3 is given with its conserved first and last residue. The D gene is left open where the match is weak. Not every row has a clone size; where given, it reads once, few, many or a size class.

DNA	CDR3	V	J	D	size
TGTGCCAGCAGTTTATCGGGACAGGGGGCAAACTCACCCCTCCACTTT	CASSLSGQGANSPLHF	TRBV28	TRBJ1-6	TRBD1	many
TGTGCCAGCAGCTTAGTTACGCGCAGGGGAACGAACACCGGGGAGCTGTTTTTT	CASSLVTRRGTNTGELFF	TRBV7-6	TRBJ2-2	NA	many
TGTGCCAGCAGTCCGGGACAGGGAGGCGGCTACACCTTC	CASSPGQGGGYTF	TRBV27	TRBJ1-2	TRBD1	medium-sized
TGTGCCAGCAGCTTAGCCCCAGGACAGCTCCAGCATTTT	CASSLAPGQLQHF	TRBV7-2	TRBJ1-5	NA	many
TGTGCCAGCAGCCAAGGTACAGGGCCGGACTCACCCCTCCACTTT	CASSQGTGPDSPLHF	TRBV3-1	TRBJ1-6	NA	many
TGTGCCAGCAGTGCCTATACAGGGGGCAGGGCTGAAGCTTTCTTT	CASSAYTGGRAEAFF	TRBV27	TRBJ1-1	TRBD1	many
TGCGCCAGCCAAACAGGGGGCGGAGTTTACGAAAAACTGTTTTTT	CASQTGGGVYEKLFF	TRBV10-2	TRBJ1-4	TRBD1	many
TGCGCCAGCAGCCAAGATGTCGTAGAGATTAATGAGCAGTTCTTC	CASSQDVVEINEQFF	TRBV4-3	TRBJ2-1	NA	once
TGTGCCAGCAGCCTATCCCGGGACGACACTGAAGCTTTCTTT	CASSLSRDDTEAFF	TRBV7-8	TRBJ1-1	NA	many
TGTGCCAGCAGCCCCGGGACAGTTACGAACACCGGGGAGCTGTTTTTT	CASSPGTVTNTGELFF	TRBV7-2	TRBJ2-2	TRBD1	few
TGCAGCGCCGCACAGGGGACTCAGCCCCAGCATTTT	CSAAQGTQPQHF	TRBV29-1	TRBJ1-5	TRBD1	many
TGTGCCTTTACACAGGGAAGGGTGAGGACCGGGGAGCTGTTTTTT	CAFTQGRVRTGELFF	TRBV30	TRBJ2-2	NA	NA
TGCAGCGCCGGGGAGTCCGGGACAGTGATCGAAAAACTGTTTTTT	CSAGESGTVIEKLFF	TRBV29-1	TRBJ1-4	TRBD1	few
TGTGCCAGCAGCGGGGGGTCCTCCTGGGTTGTGAATTCACCCCTCCACTTT	CASSGGSSWVVNSPLHF	TRBV9	TRBJ1-6	NA	many
TGTGCCAGCAGTTGTAAGGGAACTGGGGCCAACGTCCTGACTTTC	CASSCKGTGANVLTF	TRBV12-3/TRBV12-4	TRBJ2-6	NA	few
TGCAGTGCTAGCCCTGGGGATCTAGCGGGGGAAGATACGCAGTATTTT	CSASPGDLAGEDTQYF	TRBV20-1	TRBJ2-3	TRBD2	NA
TGTGCCAGCAGCACGGACAGGGTTCGAGATTCACCCCTCCACTTT	CASSTDRVRDSPLHF	TRBV5-6	TRBJ1-6	TRBD1	medium-sized
TGCGCCAGCAGCTCCGGGGACAGGGGGCGAGGAGAGACCCAGTACTTC	CASSSGDRGRGETQYF	TRBV5-1	TRBJ2-5	TRBD1	many
TGTGCCAGTACACTGACAGGTCGGAATCAGCCCCAGCATTTT	CASTLTGRNQPQHF	TRBV19	TRBJ1-5	NA	many
TGTGCCAGCAGCTTTTTATTGCGCTATGGCTACACCTTC	CASSFLLRYGYTF	TRBV5-5	TRBJ1-2	NA	many
TGTGCCAGCAGCCTTGGTGGAGCTGAGCAGTTCTTC	CASSLGGAEQFF	TRBV5-4	TRBJ2-1	NA	many
TGCAGCGCGACAGATACAGGGCTTAACACTGAAGCTTTCTTT	CSATDTGLNTEAFF	TRBV29-1	TRBJ1-1	NA	many
TGTGCCAGCAGCCAGGGATACTATGGCTACACCTTC	CASSQGYYGYTF	TRBV7-2	TRBJ1-2	NA	many
TGCAGTGCTAGTCCCCAACAGGGAAATAGCAATCAGCCCCAGCATTTT	CSASPQQGNSNQPQHF	TRBV20-1	TRBJ1-5	NA	few
TGTGCCAGCAGCTGGGATGGGCAGGGGATCAGGACAGATACGCAGTATTTT	CASSWDGQGIRTDTQYF	TRBV7-8	TRBJ2-3	NA	many
TGTGCCAGCAGTCGAGTGGCCGGGTCCGCTGAAGCTTTCTTT	CASSRVAGSAEAFF	TRBV12-3/TRBV12-4	TRBJ1-1	NA	many
TGTGCCAGCAGACAGACAGGGGCGAGCAATCAGCCCCAGCATTTT	CASRQTGASNQPQHF	TRBV12-3/TRBV12-4	TRBJ1-5	TRBD1	many
TGTGCCAGCAGGAAGAACACTGAAGCTTTCTTT	CASRKNTEAFF	TRBV6-1	TRBJ1-1	NA	NA
TGCGCCAGCAGCTTGCGTGCAGGATTTAACTATGGCTACACCTTC	CASSLRAGFNYGYTF	TRBV5-1	TRBJ1-2	NA	many
TGTGCCAGCAGCTTGGCAGGCGGGGCTTTACAAGAGACCCAGTACTTC	CASSLAGGALQETQYF	TRBV5-6	TRBJ2-5	NA	many
TGCGCCAGCAGCCAAGATTGGGGGGCAGGAACAAAACTGTTTTTT	CASSQDWGAGTKLFF	TRBV4-1	TRBJ1-4	NA	many
TGTGCCAGCAGTCCCCCCCCGGGGTACACCTTC	CASSPPPGYTF	TRBV28	TRBJ1-2	NA	many
TGTGCCAGCAGCCGAGAAGTCGGACTAGCCAAAAACATTCAGTACTTC	CASSREVGLAKNIQYF	TRBV4-2	TRBJ2-4	NA	many
TGCAGTGCTAGAGGGTACAGGGGGAACAATGAGCAGTTCTTC	CSARGYRGNNEQFF	TRBV20-1	TRBJ2-1	TRBD1	many
TGTGCCAGCAGCTTGGACGGTAGGGGGTATGGCTACACCTTC	CASSLDGRGYGYTF	TRBV5-6	TRBJ1-2	NA	few
TGCGCCAGCAGCCAGGGGGCATCTGACTATGGCTACACCTTC	CASSQGASDYGYTF	TRBV5-1	TRBJ1-2	TRBD1	large
TGCAGTGCTAGTGGCGAGGGCCAGTACACCGGGGAGCTGTTTTTT	CSASGEGQYTGELFF	TRBV20-1	TRBJ2-2	NA	many
TGTGCCAGCAGCGTATGGGGAGAACAGAACAATGAGCAGTTCTTC	CASSVWGEQNNEQFF	TRBV9	TRBJ2-1	NA	many
TGTGCCAGCAGTTACAGGGACACAGATACGCAGTATTTT	CASSYRDTDTQYF	TRBV6-2/TRBV6-3	TRBJ2-3	NA	medium-sized
TGTGCCAGCAGTTCCACCTTGGACGGAAACACAGATACGCAGTATTTT	CASSSTLDGNTDTQYF	TRBV28	TRBJ2-3	NA	many
TGCAGTGCTGAGCGGGAGAACACTGAAGCTTTCTTT	CSAERENTEAFF	TRBV20-1	TRBJ1-1	NA	many
TGTGCCAGCAGTCACCGACAGGGGCCCTACGAGCAGTACTTC	CASSHRQGPYEQYF	TRBV27	TRBJ2-7	TRBD1	NA
TGTGCCAGCAGTGAAGCGCTTCGTGAAGATACGCAGTATTTT	CASSEALREDTQYF	TRBV2	TRBJ2-3	NA	many
TGTGCCTGGACGAGGGACCTCACTGAAGCTTTCTTT	CAWTRDLTEAFF	TRBV30	TRBJ1-1	NA	NA